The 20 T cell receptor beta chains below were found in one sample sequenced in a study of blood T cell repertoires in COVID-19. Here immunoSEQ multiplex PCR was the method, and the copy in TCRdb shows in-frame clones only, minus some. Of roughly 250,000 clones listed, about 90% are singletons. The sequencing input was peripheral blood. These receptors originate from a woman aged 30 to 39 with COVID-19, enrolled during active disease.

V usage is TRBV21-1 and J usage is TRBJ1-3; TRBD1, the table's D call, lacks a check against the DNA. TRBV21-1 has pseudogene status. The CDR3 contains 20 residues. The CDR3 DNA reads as TGTGCCAGCAGCAAAGATCAGGAGGACAGGGGCTCCTTCTCTGGAAACACCATATATTTT. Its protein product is CASSKDQEDRGSFSGNTIYF.

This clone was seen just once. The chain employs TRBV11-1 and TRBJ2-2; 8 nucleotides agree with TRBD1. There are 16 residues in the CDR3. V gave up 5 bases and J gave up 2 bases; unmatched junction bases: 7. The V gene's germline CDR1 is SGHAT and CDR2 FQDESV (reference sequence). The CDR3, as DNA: TGTGCCAGCAGCCTGATGACAGGGGCCAACACCGGGGAGCTGTTTTTT. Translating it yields CASSLMTGANTGELFF.

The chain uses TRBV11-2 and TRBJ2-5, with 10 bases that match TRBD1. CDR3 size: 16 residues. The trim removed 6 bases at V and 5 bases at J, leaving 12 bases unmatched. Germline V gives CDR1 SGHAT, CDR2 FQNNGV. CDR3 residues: CASSFGQGGNSETQYF. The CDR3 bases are TGTGCCAGCAGTTTTGGACAGGGGGGGAATTCGGAGACCCAGTACTTC.

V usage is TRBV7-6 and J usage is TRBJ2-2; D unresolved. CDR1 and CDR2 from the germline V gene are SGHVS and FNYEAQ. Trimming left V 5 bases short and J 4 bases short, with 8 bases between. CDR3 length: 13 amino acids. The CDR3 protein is CASSPRVTGELFF. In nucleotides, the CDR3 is TGTGCCAGCAGCCCTAGAGTCACCGGGGAGCTGTTTTTT.

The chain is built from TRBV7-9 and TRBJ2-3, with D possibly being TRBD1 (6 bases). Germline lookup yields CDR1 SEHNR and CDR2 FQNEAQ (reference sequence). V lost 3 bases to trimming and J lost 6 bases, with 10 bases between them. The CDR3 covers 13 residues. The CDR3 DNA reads TGTGCCAGCAGCTTCAGGGGCGCGGATACGCAGTATTTT. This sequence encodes CASSFRGADTQYF.

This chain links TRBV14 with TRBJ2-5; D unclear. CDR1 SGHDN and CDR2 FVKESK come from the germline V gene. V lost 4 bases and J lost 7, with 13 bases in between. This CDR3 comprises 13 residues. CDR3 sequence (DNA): TGTGCCAGCAGCCGCCTGAAGTCAGGGACCCAGTACTTC. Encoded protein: CASSRLKSGTQYF.

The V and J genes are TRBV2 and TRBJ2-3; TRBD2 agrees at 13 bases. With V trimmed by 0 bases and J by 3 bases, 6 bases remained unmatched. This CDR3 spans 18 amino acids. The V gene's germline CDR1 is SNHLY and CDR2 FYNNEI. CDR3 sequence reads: CASSEAPRTSGGTDTQYF. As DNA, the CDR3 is TGTGCCAGCAGTGAAGCGCCTAGGACTAGCGGGGGAACAGATACGCAGTATTTT.

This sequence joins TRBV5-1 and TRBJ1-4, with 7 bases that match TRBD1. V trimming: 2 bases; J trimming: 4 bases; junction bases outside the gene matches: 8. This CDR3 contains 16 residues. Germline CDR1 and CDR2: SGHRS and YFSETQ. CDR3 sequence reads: CASSFELGQINEKLFF. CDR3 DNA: TGCGCCAGCAGCTTTGAGTTGGGACAGATTAATGAAAAACTGTTTTTT.

The CDR3 nucleotides read TGCGCCAGTCGGGACAGGGGACCGGATGGCTACACCTTC. This codes for CASRDRGPDGYTF. J is TRBJ1-2 and V is TRBV5-1; the match to TRBD1 covers 10 bases. This CDR3 has 13 residues. CDR1 is SGHRS, CDR2 YFSETQ, per germline. After removal of 8 bases from V and 6 bases from J, the junction contained 7 bases not matched to a gene.

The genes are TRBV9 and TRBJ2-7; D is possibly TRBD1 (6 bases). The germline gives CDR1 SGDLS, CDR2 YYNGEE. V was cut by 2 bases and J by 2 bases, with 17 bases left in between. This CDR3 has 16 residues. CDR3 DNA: TGTGCCAGCAGCGTGGGGACACCGTCACTAACCTACGAGCAGTACTTC. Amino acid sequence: CASSVGTPSLTYEQYF. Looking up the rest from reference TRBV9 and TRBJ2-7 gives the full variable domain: DSGVTQTPKHLITATGQRVTLRCSPRSGDLSVYWYQQSLDQGLQFLIQYYNGEERAKGNILERFSAQQFPDLHSELNLSSLELGDSALYFCASSVGTPSLTYEQYFGPGTRLTVT.

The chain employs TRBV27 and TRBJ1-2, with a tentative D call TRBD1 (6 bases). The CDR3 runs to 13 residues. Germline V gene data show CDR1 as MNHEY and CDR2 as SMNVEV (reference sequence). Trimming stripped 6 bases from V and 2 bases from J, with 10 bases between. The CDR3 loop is CASRGTLNYGYTF. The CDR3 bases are TGTGCCAGCAGAGGGACATTAAACTATGGCTACACCTTC.

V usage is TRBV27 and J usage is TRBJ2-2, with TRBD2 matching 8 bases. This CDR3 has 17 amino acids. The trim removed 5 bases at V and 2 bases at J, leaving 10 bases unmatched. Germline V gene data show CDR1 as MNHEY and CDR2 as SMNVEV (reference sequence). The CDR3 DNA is TGTGCCAGCAGTCCCCTCGAGACTAGCGCAAACACCGGGGAGCTGTTTTTT. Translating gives CASSPLETSANTGELFF.

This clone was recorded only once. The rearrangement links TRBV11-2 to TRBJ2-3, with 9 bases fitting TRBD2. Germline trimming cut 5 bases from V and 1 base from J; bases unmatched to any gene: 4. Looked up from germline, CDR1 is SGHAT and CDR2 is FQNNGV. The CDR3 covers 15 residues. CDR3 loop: CASSEGLAGTDTQYF. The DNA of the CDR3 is TGTGCCAGCAGCGAGGGACTAGCAGGCACAGATACGCAGTATTTT.

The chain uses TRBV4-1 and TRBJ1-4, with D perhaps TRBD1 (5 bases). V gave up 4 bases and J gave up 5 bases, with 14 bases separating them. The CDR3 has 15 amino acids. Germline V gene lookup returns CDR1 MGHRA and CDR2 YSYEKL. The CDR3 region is CASSPTGRQNEKLFF. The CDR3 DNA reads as TGCGCCAGCAGCCCCACTGGAAGACAGAATGAAAAACTGTTTTTT.

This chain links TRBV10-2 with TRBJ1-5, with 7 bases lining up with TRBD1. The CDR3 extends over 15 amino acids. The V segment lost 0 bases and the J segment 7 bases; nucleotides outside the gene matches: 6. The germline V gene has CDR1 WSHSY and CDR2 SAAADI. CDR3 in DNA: TGCGCCAGCAGTGAGTCGCCCAGGGGGGACCAGCCCCAGCATTTT. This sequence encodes CASSESPRGDQPQHF.

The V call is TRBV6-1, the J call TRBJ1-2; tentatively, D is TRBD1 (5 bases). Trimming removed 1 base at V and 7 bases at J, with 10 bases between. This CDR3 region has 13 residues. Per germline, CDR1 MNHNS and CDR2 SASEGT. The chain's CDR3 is CASSEVTGSGYTF. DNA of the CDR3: TGTGCCAGCAGTGAAGTAACAGGTTCTGGCTACACCTTC.

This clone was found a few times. The CDR3 DNA sequence: TGTGCCAGCTCACCTGTTCCCACTAGCGGGAGCTCCTACAATGAGCAGTTCTTC. It codes for CASSPVPTSGSSYNEQFF. V and J are TRBV18 and TRBJ2-1; 11 bases match TRBD2. The CDR3 contains 18 residues. Germline V gives CDR1 KGHSH, CDR2 LQKENI. The V segment lost 3 bases and the J segment 0 bases; nucleotides outside the gene matches: 7.

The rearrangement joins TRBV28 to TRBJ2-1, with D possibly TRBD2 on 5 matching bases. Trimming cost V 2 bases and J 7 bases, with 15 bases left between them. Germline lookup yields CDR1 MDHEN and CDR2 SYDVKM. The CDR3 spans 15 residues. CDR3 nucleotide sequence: TGTGCCAGCAGTTTAATATTTCGGGGATTAAATGAGCAGTTCTTC. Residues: CASSLIFRGLNEQFF.

Written as DNA, the CDR3 is TGTGCCAGCAGCCCACCCCAAGGGGGCGTAGGCTACACCTTC. Translated: CASSPPQGGVGYTF. The V and J genes are TRBV9 and TRBJ1-2, with 7 bases aligning to TRBD1. The germline V gene encodes CDR1 SGDLS and CDR2 YYNGEE. The CDR3 loop spans 14 amino acids. The trim removed 4 bases at V and 8 bases at J, leaving 11 bases unmatched.

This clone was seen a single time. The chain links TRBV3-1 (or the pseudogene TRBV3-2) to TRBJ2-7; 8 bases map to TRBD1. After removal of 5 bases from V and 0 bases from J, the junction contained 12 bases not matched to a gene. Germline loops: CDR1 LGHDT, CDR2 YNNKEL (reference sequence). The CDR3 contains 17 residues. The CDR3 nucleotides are TGTGCCAGCAGCTATAAACCGGGACAGGTGAACTCCTACGAGCAGTACTTC. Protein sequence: CASSYKPGQVNSYEQYF.